The clone carrying this TCR beta chain is labeled as medium-sized (0.01 to 0.1%). This sample is drawn from a study of metastatic and nonmetastatic thyroid tumors. Germline V gene sequence: CDR1 PRHDT, CDR2 FYEKMQ (reference sequence). Trimming took off 3 bases at V and 4 bases at J, with 15 bases between the two ends. The CDR3 sequence is 15 residues long. TCRdb re-processed the PCR reads through MiXCR. The repertoire holds about 40,000 clones, with around 10% as singletons. Thyroid surgery was performed in patients who had received no treatment beforehand. The V call is TRBV13, the J call TRBJ1-2, with a tentative D call TRBD1 (6 bases). The receptor was derived from a female donor with papillary thyroid cancer or a benign thyroid nodule (not recorded which). Some clones in this sample may be carry-over from other donors' samples. Sequences were obtained from blood. This CDR3 is CASSLGRGDFYGYTF. The CDR3 bases are TGTGCCAGCAGCTTGGGCAGGGGAGACTTCTATGGCTACACCTTC.